Presented here are 13 T cell receptor beta chains from one specimen sequenced in a study of T cell clones after liver transplantation. TCRdb keeps only in-frame clones here, not all; method: immunoSEQ multiplex PCR. The table lists some 59,000 clones, about 64% of them singletons. This specimen was CD4+ T cells from blood, taken before liver transplant. These receptors all come from a human donor who received a liver transplant.

This clone showed up just a few times. The V gene is TRBV9, the J gene TRBJ2-1; TRBD2 might be the D (7 bases). Deletions cut 3 bases from V and 0 bases from J, with 19 bases between. Germline CDR1 is SGDLS and CDR2 is YYNGEE. The CDR3 sequence is 18 residues long. This chain's CDR3 is CASSEGPLGGASYNEQFF. CDR3 in DNA: TGTGCCAGCAGCGAGGGACCCCTGGGGGGGGCCTCCTACAATGAGCAGTTCTTC.

This chain joins TRBV7-2 and TRBJ2-2; D is uncertain. This CDR3 region has 16 residues. Germline values: CDR1 SGHTA, CDR2 FQGNSA. V shed 2 bases and J shed 0 bases, with 10 bases lying between them. CDR3 nucleotide sequence: TGTGCCAGCAGCTTATATACGGGTTCGAACACCGGGGAGCTGTTTTTT. It is translated as CASSLYTGSNTGELFF.

The genes are TRBV19 and TRBJ2-7; weak D call: TRBD2 (8 bases). V was cut by 5 bases and J by 2 bases, with 19 bases left in between. This CDR3 has 16 residues. Germline lookup yields CDR1 LNHDA and CDR2 SQIVND (reference sequence). The CDR3 sequence: CASSLTSGGTAYEQYF. The CDR3 nucleotides read TGTGCCAGTAGTTTGACCTCGGGAGGGACAGCCTACGAGCAGTACTTC.

The V call is TRBV6-9, the J call TRBJ1-5; D remains ambiguous. This CDR3 spans 13 amino acids. Germline assignment: CDR1 MNHGY and CDR2 SVAAGI. The V end was cut by 2 bases, the J end by 5 bases, with 7 bases between. The CDR3 is CASSYNRDQPQHF. In nucleotides, the CDR3 is TGTGCCAGCAGTTATAACCGAGATCAGCCCCAGCATTTT.

The chain has TRBV20-1 and TRBJ2-5, with no clear D. Germline V lookup: CDR1 DFQATT, CDR2 SNEGSKA (reference sequence). The CDR3 runs to 10 residues. Between the trimmed V and J ends, which lost 2 bases and 7 bases, there was a span of 5 bases. CDR3 region: CSARRRTQYF. The CDR3 DNA reads as TGCAGTGCTAGAAGGAGGACCCAGTACTTC.

V gene TRBV27 combines with J gene TRBJ2-5; 8 positions match TRBD1. The V gene's germline CDR1 is MNHEY and CDR2 SMNVEV (reference sequence). This CDR3 is 15 amino acids long. V trimming: 4 bases; J trimming: 0 bases; junction bases outside the gene matches: 4. As DNA, the CDR3 is TGTGCCAGCAGTTATGGACAGGGCTACCAAGAGACCCAGTACTTC. Translation: CASSYGQGYQETQYF.

J is TRBJ2-6 and V is TRBV6-5; D is possibly TRBD1 (5 bases). The germline V gene encodes CDR1 MNHEY and CDR2 SVGAGI. This CDR3 is built from 15 residues. V was trimmed by 8 bases and J by 0 bases, leaving 11 bases between them. CDR3 in DNA: TGTGCCAGCGGAAGACAGCACTCTGGGGCCAACGTCCTGACTTTC. This encodes CASGRQHSGANVLTF.

The V call is TRBV11-2, the J call TRBJ2-3; 7 bases align to TRBD1. Trimming cost V 2 bases and J 0 bases; bases outside gene matches: 2. CDR3 length equals 15 residues. CDR1 is SGHAT, CDR2 FQNNGV, per germline. The CDR3 region has the DNA TGTGCCAGCAGCTTAAAGGGGGCTAGCACAGATACGCAGTATTTT. Its protein is CASSLKGASTDTQYF.

The chain links TRBV18 to TRBJ1-1, with 7 bases lining up with TRBD1. The CDR3 is made up of 16 amino acids. V trimming: 2 bases; J trimming: 2 bases; junction bases outside the gene matches: 8. CDR1 and CDR2 (germline): KGHSH, LQKENI. The CDR3 region is CASSPFPGQTNTEAFF. CDR3 sequence (DNA): TGTGCCAGCTCACCATTCCCGGGACAGACTAACACTGAAGCTTTCTTT.

This clone was picked up a small number of times. The CDR3 is CASSLEAGMNTEAFF. Here the CDR3 DNA reads TGTGCCAGCAGCTTGGAAGCAGGCATGAACACTGAAGCTTTCTTT. The chain couples TRBV5-4 to TRBJ1-1; D not certain. Trimming took 0 bases from V and 0 from J, leaving 9 bases between them. The germline V gene has CDR1 SGHNT and CDR2 YYREEE (reference sequence). The CDR3 contains 15 residues. Combining the CDR3 with reference TRBV5-4 and TRBJ1-1 gives the whole variable domain ETGVTQSPTHLIKTRGQQVTLRCSSQSGHNTVSWYQQALGQGPQFIFQYYREEENGRGNFPPRFSGLQFPNYSSELNVNALELDDSALYLCASSLEAGMNTEAFFGQGTRLTVV.

The V gene is TRBV12-2, the J gene TRBJ2-4; the DNA was not compared with TRBD2, the D call given in the table. TRBV12-2 is an annotated pseudogene. The CDR3 spans 16 residues. The CDR3 DNA follows: TGTGCAAGTCGCTTAGACGCGGCCCGAGCCAAAAACATTCAGTACTTC. It codes for CASRLDAARAKNIQYF.

The chain employs TRBV7-2 and TRBJ1-2; 10 nucleotides match TRBD1. Germline values: CDR1 SGHTA, CDR2 FQGNSA. J was trimmed by 4 bases and V by 5 bases; bases with no gene match: 13. CDR3 length: 17 residues. CDR3 coding DNA: TGTGCCAGCAGCGTCCTGGACCGGGACAGGGGTGGCTATGGCTACACCTTC. This gives the protein CASSVLDRDRGGYGYTF.

The chain uses TRBV7-9 and TRBJ2-7, with a tentative D call TRBD1 (6 bases). CDR1 and CDR2 (germline): SEHNR, FQNEAQ (reference sequence). There are 15 residues in the CDR3. The V end lost 1 base, the J end lost 3 bases, and 13 bases lay between the germline ends. The CDR3 is CASSLVLGAVYEQYF. CDR3 DNA sequence: TGTGCCAGCAGCTTAGTACTGGGGGCGGTCTACGAGCAGTACTTC.